Listed below are T cell receptor beta chains from one sample, sequenced in a study of post-analysis software for immune sequencing data. Each CDR3 protein is one row after TCRdb ran MiXCR on the PCR reads. The sample yields 700,000 to 800,000 distinct CDR3 sequences, 30% seen once. The material sequenced was blood. All receptors derive from a girl aged 5 to 17 with multiple sclerosis. The CDR3 runs from the conserved cysteine through the conserved F or W. D genes are given only for firm matches. Clone size is not always given. Where it is, it says once, few, many or a class for expanded clones.

clone size: NA; J gene: TRBJ2-5; D gene: TRBD2; V gene: TRBV10-2; CDR3 protein: CASSESRPGASGRQTQYF; CDR3 DNA: TGCGCCAGCAGTGAGTCGCGCCCCGGTGCTAGCGGGAGACAGACCCAGTACTTC
clone size: NA; J gene: TRBJ2-3; D gene: TRBD1; V gene: TRBV2; CDR3 protein: CASSGRQGRSTDTQYF; CDR3 DNA: TGTGCCAGCAGTGGCCGACAGGGGCGAAGCACAGATACGCAGTATTTT
clone size: NA; J gene: TRBJ1-1; D gene: TRBD1; V gene: TRBV10-3; CDR3 protein: CAGSRGMRNEAFF; CDR3 DNA: TGTGCCGGCTCCAGGGGGATGAGAAATGAAGCTTTCTTT
clone size: few; J gene: TRBJ2-4; D gene: NA; V gene: TRBV6-2/TRBV6-3; CDR3 protein: CASSSHIGQYF; CDR3 DNA: TGTGCCAGCAGTTCCCATATCGGGCAGTACTTC
clone size: few; J gene: TRBJ2-7; D gene: TRBD1; V gene: TRBV29-1; CDR3 protein: CSVCLGQGISYEQYF; CDR3 DNA: TGCAGCGTTTGCCTCGGACAGGGGATCTCCTACGAGCAGTACTTC
clone size: NA; J gene: TRBJ2-7; D gene: TRBD2; V gene: TRBV7-2; CDR3 protein: CASSLRTSGSRSEQYF; CDR3 DNA: TGTGCCAGCAGCTTACGTACTAGCGGGAGTCGTAGCGAGCAGTACTTC
clone size: few; J gene: TRBJ2-7; D gene: TRBD2; V gene: TRBV6-2/TRBV6-3; CDR3 protein: CASSWVLAGLYEQYF; CDR3 DNA: TGTGCCAGCAGTTGGGTACTAGCGGGCCTCTACGAGCAGTACTTC
clone size: few; J gene: TRBJ2-5; D gene: NA; V gene: TRBV6-5; CDR3 protein: CASSYDQRGETQYF; CDR3 DNA: TGTGCCAGCAGTTACGACCAGCGTGGGGAGACCCAGTACTTC
clone size: NA; J gene: TRBJ1-3; D gene: NA; V gene: TRBV29-1; CDR3 protein: CSVGGSPSGNTIYF; CDR3 DNA: TGCAGCGTTGGAGGGAGTCCCTCTGGAAACACCATATATTTT
clone size: few; J gene: TRBJ2-7; D gene: NA; V gene: TRBV5-4; CDR3 protein: CASSERPYTSGRDEQYF; CDR3 DNA: TGTGCCAGCAGCGAGCGCCCCTACACCTCGGGTCGCGACGAGCAGTACTTC
clone size: few; J gene: TRBJ2-5; D gene: NA; V gene: TRBV5-6; CDR3 protein: CASSSRRGAGETQYF; CDR3 DNA: TGTGCCAGCAGCTCTCGGCGGGGAGCTGGAGAGACCCAGTACTTC
clone size: many; J gene: TRBJ2-7; D gene: TRBD1; V gene: TRBV29-1; CDR3 protein: CSAYLTGLFGDEQYF; CDR3 DNA: TGCAGCGCCTACCTGACAGGGTTGTTCGGGGACGAGCAGTACTTC
clone size: few; J gene: TRBJ2-7; D gene: TRBD2; V gene: TRBV20-1; CDR3 protein: CSAPTGGRTYEQYF; CDR3 DNA: TGCAGTGCCCCCACTGGCGGGAGGACCTACGAGCAGTACTTC
clone size: few; J gene: TRBJ2-3; D gene: TRBD2; V gene: TRBV20-1; CDR3 protein: CSAWGGGVDTQYF; CDR3 DNA: TGCAGTGCTTGGGGGGGAGGGGTCGATACGCAGTATTTT
clone size: few; J gene: TRBJ2-7; D gene: NA; V gene: TRBV5-1; CDR3 protein: CASRRSDSTYEQYF; CDR3 DNA: TGCGCCAGCAGACGATCGGACAGCACCTACGAGCAGTACTTC
clone size: few; J gene: TRBJ2-7; D gene: NA; V gene: TRBV20-1; CDR3 protein: CSAGLDSLPYEQYF; CDR3 DNA: TGCAGTGCCGGTTTAGACAGCTTGCCCTACGAGCAGTACTTC
clone size: few; J gene: TRBJ2-5; D gene: NA; V gene: TRBV20-1; CDR3 protein: CSASPNGGPQETQYF; CDR3 DNA: TGCAGTGCGAGCCCCAACGGGGGGCCCCAAGAGACCCAGTACTTC
clone size: NA; J gene: TRBJ2-3; D gene: TRBD2; V gene: TRBV4-3; CDR3 protein: CASSQRTSQSTDTQYF; CDR3 DNA: TGCGCCAGCAGCCAACGGACTAGCCAAAGCACAGATACGCAGTATTTT